This is a list of T cell receptor beta chains from one sample in a study of T cells in Graves' hyperthyroidism and ophthalmopathy. TCRdb re-called the multiplex PCR reads through MiXCR, storing one row per CDR3 protein. The table has under 350,000 distinct CDR3 sequences, approximately 15% seen once; the top ten hold approximately 7.9%. Sequencing used blood. Receptors were obtained from a woman aged 40 to 49 with Graves' hyperthyroidism. The CDR3 runs from the conserved cysteine through the conserved F or W. A D gene is named only where the DNA matches it firmly. Expanded clones get a size class; other rows say once, few or many, or leave the size out.

CDR3nt: TGCAGCGTTGAGCAGCAGGGGTTTGGCTACACCTTC; CDR3aa: CSVEQQGFGYTF; j_gene: TRBJ1-2; v_gene: TRBV29-1; abundance: many; d_gene: .
CDR3nt: TGTGCCAGTAGTATAGATTTAAGCGGGAGCTACAATGAGCAGTTCTTC; CDR3aa: CASSIDLSGSYNEQFF; j_gene: TRBJ2-1; v_gene: TRBV19; abundance: many; d_gene: TRBD2
CDR3nt: TGTGCCAGCAGTCTGGAGCGGGTCCGATCCTACGAGCAGTACTTC; CDR3aa: CASSLERVRSYEQYF; j_gene: TRBJ2-7; v_gene: TRBV6-1; abundance: many; d_gene: .
CDR3nt: TGTGCCAGCAGCTTAAGGGGGACTAGCGGGAGGACAGATACGCAGTATTTT; CDR3aa: CASSLRGTSGRTDTQYF; j_gene: TRBJ2-3; v_gene: TRBV7-8; abundance: many; d_gene: TRBD2
CDR3nt: TGTGCCAGCACCATAGGGACAGTCTCCTTTTATGGCTACACCTTC; CDR3aa: CASTIGTVSFYGYTF; j_gene: TRBJ1-2; v_gene: TRBV3-1; abundance: many; d_gene: TRBD1
CDR3nt: TGTGCCAGTCGACTAGCGGGAGAGGGCAATGAGCAGTTCTTC; CDR3aa: CASRLAGEGNEQFF; j_gene: TRBJ2-1; v_gene: TRBV28; abundance: .; d_gene: TRBD2
CDR3nt: TGTGCCAGCACCCTGACAGGAGCCGACACCGGGGAGCTGTTTTTT; CDR3aa: CASTLTGADTGELFF; j_gene: TRBJ2-2; v_gene: TRBV2; abundance: many; d_gene: .
CDR3nt: TGTGCCTGGAGTGTTGGCATTACCTACGAGCAGTACTTC; CDR3aa: CAWSVGITYEQYF; j_gene: TRBJ2-7; v_gene: TRBV30; abundance: many; d_gene: .
CDR3nt: TGTGCCAGCAGTGTTTCTCCCCGGGAGACCCAGTACTTC; CDR3aa: CASSVSPRETQYF; j_gene: TRBJ2-5; v_gene: TRBV2; abundance: many; d_gene: .
CDR3nt: TGTGCCACCGGGGATGGACAGGCAAGCACAGATACGCAGTATTTT; CDR3aa: CATGDGQASTDTQYF; j_gene: TRBJ2-3; v_gene: TRBV24-1; abundance: many; d_gene: TRBD1
CDR3nt: TGTGCCAGCAGCCCTTGGCGGGGGGGGTTCACAGATACGCAGTATTTT; CDR3aa: CASSPWRGGFTDTQYF; j_gene: TRBJ2-3; v_gene: TRBV12-3/TRBV12-4; abundance: few; d_gene: TRBD2
CDR3nt: TGTGCCAGCAGCTTGCTTCCAGGGGGTGGGTCCTACGAGCAGTACTTC; CDR3aa: CASSLLPGGGSYEQYF; j_gene: TRBJ2-7; v_gene: TRBV5-5; abundance: .; d_gene: TRBD1
CDR3nt: TGTGCCAGCAGTTTTCGGCAGGGAGGGTTGTTAAGAGTTCAGCCCCAGCATTTT; CDR3aa: CASSFRQGGLLRVQPQHF; j_gene: TRBJ1-5; v_gene: TRBV12-3/TRBV12-4; abundance: many; d_gene: .
CDR3nt: TGCAGTGGTCGTCGGGAGGGGTTGTCCTACAATGAGCAGTTCTTC; CDR3aa: CSGRREGLSYNEQFF; j_gene: TRBJ2-1; v_gene: TRBV20-1; abundance: many; d_gene: TRBD2
CDR3nt: TGTGCCAGCAGCTTAGGGTTGCGGGAGGGTTACGAGCAGTACTTC; CDR3aa: CASSLGLREGYEQYF; j_gene: TRBJ2-7; v_gene: TRBV7-2; abundance: many; d_gene: TRBD2
CDR3nt: TGTGCCAGTACGACAGTAACTAATGAAAAACTGTTTTTT; CDR3aa: CASTTVTNEKLFF; j_gene: TRBJ1-4; v_gene: TRBV19; abundance: many; d_gene: .
CDR3nt: TGTGCCAGCAGTCTCGGGACAGGGGATAATTCACCCCTCCACTTT; CDR3aa: CASSLGTGDNSPLHF; j_gene: TRBJ1-6; v_gene: TRBV3-1; abundance: many; d_gene: TRBD1
CDR3nt: TGTGCCACCAGCAGAGATAGGAGTAACACCGGGGAGCTGTTTTTT; CDR3aa: CATSRDRSNTGELFF; j_gene: TRBJ2-2; v_gene: TRBV15; abundance: few; d_gene: .
CDR3nt: TGTGCCAGCAGTTTATCCCTCGGGCAGGGGGGGTACCAAGAGACCCAGTACTTC; CDR3aa: CASSLSLGQGGYQETQYF; j_gene: TRBJ2-5; v_gene: TRBV27; abundance: many; d_gene: .
CDR3nt: TGTGCCAGCAGTAAATACCGGGCTAGCGGGAGGGCAGATACGCAGTATTTT; CDR3aa: CASSKYRASGRADTQYF; j_gene: TRBJ2-3; v_gene: TRBV6-1; abundance: many; d_gene: TRBD2
CDR3nt: TGTGCCAGCAGTGAACTAGCGGGAGGGCACGAGCAGTACTTC; CDR3aa: CASSELAGGHEQYF; j_gene: TRBJ2-7; v_gene: TRBV6-1; abundance: many; d_gene: TRBD2
CDR3nt: TGTGCCAGCAGTTTACGTGGGACCTTACAAGAGACCCAGTACTTC; CDR3aa: CASSLRGTLQETQYF; j_gene: TRBJ2-5; v_gene: TRBV28; abundance: many; d_gene: .
CDR3nt: TGCAGCGGACTAGCGGGGGCAAACTACGAGCAGTACTTC; CDR3aa: CSGLAGANYEQYF; j_gene: TRBJ2-7; v_gene: TRBV29-1; abundance: few; d_gene: TRBD2
CDR3nt: TGTGCCAGTAGTTCAGGGACAGCCTTCACCGGGGAGCTGTTTTTT; CDR3aa: CASSSGTAFTGELFF; j_gene: TRBJ2-2; v_gene: TRBV19; abundance: few; d_gene: TRBD1
CDR3nt: TGTGCCAGCAGCGGATACCGGGACAGAAACTATGGCTACACCTTC; CDR3aa: CASSGYRDRNYGYTF; j_gene: TRBJ1-2; v_gene: TRBV2; abundance: many; d_gene: TRBD1
CDR3nt: TGTGCCAGCAGTTCGCCGGGACTAGGGTCCTACGAGCAGTACTTC; CDR3aa: CASSSPGLGSYEQYF; j_gene: TRBJ2-7; v_gene: TRBV6-2/TRBV6-3; abundance: many; d_gene: TRBD2
CDR3nt: TGTGCCAGCAGTTTTCGAACGGCCCGCCTTGTCGAGCAGTACTTC; CDR3aa: CASSFRTARLVEQYF; j_gene: TRBJ2-7; v_gene: TRBV12-3/TRBV12-4; abundance: many; d_gene: .
CDR3nt: TGTGCCAGCAGCTCGCGAGGGGGGCCCTACAATGAGCAGTTCTTC; CDR3aa: CASSSRGGPYNEQFF; j_gene: TRBJ2-1; v_gene: TRBV11-1; abundance: many; d_gene: .
CDR3nt: TGTGCCAGCAGTTGGACTAGCGGAAGCACCGGGGAGCTGTTTTTT; CDR3aa: CASSWTSGSTGELFF; j_gene: TRBJ2-2; v_gene: TRBV6-2/TRBV6-3; abundance: .; d_gene: TRBD2
CDR3nt: TGTGCCAGCAGCCGCTACCTAAGTAGGGATCAGGGTGAAAAACTGTTTTTT; CDR3aa: CASSRYLSRDQGEKLFF; j_gene: TRBJ1-4; v_gene: TRBV7-9; abundance: few; d_gene: .
CDR3nt: TGTGCCAGCAGCCGAGGGAGGGCGAACTATGGCTACACCTTC; CDR3aa: CASSRGRANYGYTF; j_gene: TRBJ1-2; v_gene: TRBV12-3/TRBV12-4; abundance: many; d_gene: .
CDR3nt: TGTGCCAGCAGCCCTTACGGACAGGGTGGAAGCAATCAGCCCCAGCATTTT; CDR3aa: CASSPYGQGGSNQPQHF; j_gene: TRBJ1-5; v_gene: TRBV6-1; abundance: many; d_gene: TRBD1
CDR3nt: TGTGCCAGTAAGGCCGGGGACAGCGAACGTGAAAAACTGTTTTTT; CDR3aa: CASKAGDSEREKLFF; j_gene: TRBJ1-4; v_gene: TRBV19; abundance: many; d_gene: TRBD1
CDR3nt: TGTGCCATCAGTGAGTTTCAGACTAGCGGGAGTTCCCAGTACTTC; CDR3aa: CAISEFQTSGSSQYF; j_gene: TRBJ2-5; v_gene: TRBV10-3; abundance: many; d_gene: TRBD2
CDR3nt: TGCAGCGTTGATAGTGTAAGTAGCGGGACCTACGAGCAGTACTTC; CDR3aa: CSVDSVSSGTYEQYF; j_gene: TRBJ2-7; v_gene: TRBV29-1; abundance: .; d_gene: TRBD2
CDR3nt: TGTGCCTGGAGTGTTGGCGGGAGTGGGGATACGCAGTATTTT; CDR3aa: CAWSVGGSGDTQYF; j_gene: TRBJ2-3; v_gene: TRBV30; abundance: few; d_gene: TRBD2
CDR3nt: TGTGCCAGTAGTACCGGACTACCCCTAAGAACTAATGAAAAACTGTTTTTT; CDR3aa: CASSTGLPLRTNEKLFF; j_gene: TRBJ1-4; v_gene: TRBV19; abundance: many; d_gene: .
CDR3nt: TGCAGTGCTAGCCGCCCGGGCGGGGGAGATTACAATGAGCAGTTCTTC; CDR3aa: CSASRPGGGDYNEQFF; j_gene: TRBJ2-1; v_gene: TRBV20-1; abundance: many; d_gene: TRBD2
CDR3nt: TGCGCCAGCAGGCGGGCAGGAACCTACAATGAGCAGTTCTTC; CDR3aa: CASRRAGTYNEQFF; j_gene: TRBJ2-1; v_gene: TRBV5-1; abundance: .; d_gene: .
CDR3nt: TGTGCCAGCAGTTTTCGGGGGATCTCGTACGAGCAGTACTTC; CDR3aa: CASSFRGISYEQYF; j_gene: TRBJ2-7; v_gene: TRBV28; abundance: many; d_gene: .
CDR3nt: TGTGCCATCAGGACAGGGGAATTCGGGGAGCTGTTCTTT; CDR3aa: CAIRTGEFGELFF; j_gene: TRBJ2-2; v_gene: TRBV10-3; abundance: few; d_gene: TRBD1
CDR3nt: TGTGCCAGCAGCGCCCCATTACTAGCGGGAGGAGATACGCAGTATTTT; CDR3aa: CASSAPLLAGGDTQYF; j_gene: TRBJ2-3; v_gene: TRBV28; abundance: .; d_gene: TRBD2
CDR3nt: TGTGCCAGTAGTATAGGGACCGGGACAGGAACGAGCAATGAGCAGTTCTTC; CDR3aa: CASSIGTGTGTSNEQFF; j_gene: TRBJ2-1; v_gene: TRBV19; abundance: few; d_gene: TRBD1
CDR3nt: TGCGCCAGCAGCTTGGATTCCGATACGCAGTATTTT; CDR3aa: CASSLDSDTQYF; j_gene: TRBJ2-3; v_gene: TRBV5-1; abundance: many; d_gene: .
CDR3nt: TGTGCCAGCAGTTACTCTTTTCAAGAGACCCAGTACTTC; CDR3aa: CASSYSFQETQYF; j_gene: TRBJ2-5; v_gene: TRBV6-5; abundance: few; d_gene: .
CDR3nt: TGTGCCAGCAGTGACAGGGACCCCAGCACAGATACGCAGTATTTT; CDR3aa: CASSDRDPSTDTQYF; j_gene: TRBJ2-3; v_gene: TRBV6-1; abundance: .; d_gene: .
CDR3nt: TGCGCCAGCAGCTGGACTAGCCAAGAGACCCAGTACTTC; CDR3aa: CASSWTSQETQYF; j_gene: TRBJ2-5; v_gene: TRBV5-1; abundance: many; d_gene: TRBD2
CDR3nt: TGTGCCACCAAGGCGGACAGTGTGTCCTACGAGCAGTACTTC; CDR3aa: CATKADSVSYEQYF; j_gene: TRBJ2-7; v_gene: TRBV27; abundance: many; d_gene: .